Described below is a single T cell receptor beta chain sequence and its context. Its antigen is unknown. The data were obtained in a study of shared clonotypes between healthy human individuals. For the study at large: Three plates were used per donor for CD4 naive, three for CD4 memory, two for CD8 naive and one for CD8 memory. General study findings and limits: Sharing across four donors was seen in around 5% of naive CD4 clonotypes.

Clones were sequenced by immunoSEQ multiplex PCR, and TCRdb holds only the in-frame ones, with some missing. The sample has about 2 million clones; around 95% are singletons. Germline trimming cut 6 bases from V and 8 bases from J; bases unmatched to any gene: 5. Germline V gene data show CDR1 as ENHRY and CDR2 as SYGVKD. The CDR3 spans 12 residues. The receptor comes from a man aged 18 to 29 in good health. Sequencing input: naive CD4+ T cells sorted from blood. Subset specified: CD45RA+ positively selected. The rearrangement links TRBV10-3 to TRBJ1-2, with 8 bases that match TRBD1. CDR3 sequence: CAISRTGYGYTF. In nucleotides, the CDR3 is TGTGCCATCAGCCGGACAGGGTACGGCTACACCTTC.